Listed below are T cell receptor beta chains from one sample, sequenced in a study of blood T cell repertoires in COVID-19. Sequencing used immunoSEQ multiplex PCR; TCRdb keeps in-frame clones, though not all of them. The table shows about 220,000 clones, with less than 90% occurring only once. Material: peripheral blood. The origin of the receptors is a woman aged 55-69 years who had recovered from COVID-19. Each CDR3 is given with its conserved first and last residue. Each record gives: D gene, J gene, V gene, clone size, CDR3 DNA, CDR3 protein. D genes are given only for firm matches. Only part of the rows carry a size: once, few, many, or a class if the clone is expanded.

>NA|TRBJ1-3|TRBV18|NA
TGTGCCAGCTCACCAGATATCGGACGGGGCTCTGGAAACACCATATATTTT
CASSPDIGRGSGNTIYF
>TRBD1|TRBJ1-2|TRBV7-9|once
TGTGCCAGCAGCTTCCACCGGACTAGCGAGAGGGACAGGGGCTATGGCTACACCTTC
CASSFHRTSERDRGYGYTF
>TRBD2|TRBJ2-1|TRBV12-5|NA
TGTGCTAGTGGTTTAACCCTCAGCGGGGGGGTCGTCTACAATGAGCAGTTCTTC
CASGLTLSGGVVYNEQFF
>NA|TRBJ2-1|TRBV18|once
TGTGCCAGCTCACCTGGATACAGGGAATATGAGCAGTTCTTC
CASSPGYREYEQFF
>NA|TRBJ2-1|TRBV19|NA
TGTGCCAGTAGTCCCGGTTTCGAAAGCGCATCCTACAATGAGCAGTTCTTC
CASSPGFESASYNEQFF
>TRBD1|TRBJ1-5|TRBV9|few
TGTGCCAGCAGCCCAGGGACAGGGGGCTATCAGCCCCAGCATTTT
CASSPGTGGYQPQHF
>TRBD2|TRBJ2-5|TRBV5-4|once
TGTGCCAGCAGCGGCAAGCGGGGGGGCCTGGAGACCCAGTACTTC
CASSGKRGGLETQYF
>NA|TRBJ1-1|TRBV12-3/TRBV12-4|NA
TGTGCCAGCAGTTTCGGGTACACTGAAGCTTTCTTT
CASSFGYTEAFF
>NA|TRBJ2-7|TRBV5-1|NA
TGCGCCAGCAGCTTGCCTCCAGTGTACGAGCAGTACTTC
CASSLPPVYEQYF
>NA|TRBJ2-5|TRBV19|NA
TGTGCCAGTAGTATAATGGGAGCGGCCGGTCCGGGGGAGACCCAGTACTTC
CASSIMGAAGPGETQYF
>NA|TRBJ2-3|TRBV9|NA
TGTGCCAGCAGCCCCAGGGACTCCCCCACAGATACGCAGTATTTT
CASSPRDSPTDTQYF
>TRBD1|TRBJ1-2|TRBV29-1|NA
TGCAGCGTTGAGACAGGGGATGGCTACACCTTC
CSVETGDGYTF
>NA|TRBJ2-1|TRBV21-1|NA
TGTGCCAGCAGCCGCGTCAGGTCCGGCATCAATGAGCAGTTCTTC
CASSRVRSGINEQFF
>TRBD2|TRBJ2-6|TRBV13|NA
TGTGCCAGCAGCCTATGGGGGGGAACTGGGGCCAACGTCCTGACTTTC
CASSLWGGTGANVLTF
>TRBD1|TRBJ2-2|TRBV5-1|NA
TGCGCCAGCAGCTTGGGGGACAGGGGGAACACCGGGGAGCTGTTTTTT
CASSLGDRGNTGELFF
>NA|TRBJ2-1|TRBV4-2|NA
TGTGCCAGCAGCAACAGGGCTACAATTAATGAGCAGTTCTTC
CASSNRATINEQFF
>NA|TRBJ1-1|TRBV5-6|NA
TGTGCCAGCAGCTTTACAGGGTTTCGGACTGAAGCTTTCTTT
CASSFTGFRTEAFF
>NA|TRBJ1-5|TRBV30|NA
TGTGCCTGGAGTGTCGGATCGTCAGGGGGCAATCAGCCCCAGCATTTT
CAWSVGSSGGNQPQHF
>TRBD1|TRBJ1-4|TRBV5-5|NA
TGTGCCAGCAGCTCGGACAGGGGAGATGAAAAACTGTTTTTT
CASSSDRGDEKLFF
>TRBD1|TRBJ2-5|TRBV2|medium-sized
TGTGCCAGCAGTGTTCAGGGACAGGGAGTGGAGACCCAGTACTTC
CASSVQGQGVETQYF
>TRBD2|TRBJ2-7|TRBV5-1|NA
TGCGCCAGCAGCCCGGGGCGTCAGCGGGGGATCTACGAGCAGTACTTC
CASSPGRQRGIYEQYF
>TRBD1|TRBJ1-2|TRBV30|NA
TGTGCCTGGAGTGAGACAGGGGAAGATGGCTACACCTTC
CAWSETGEDGYTF
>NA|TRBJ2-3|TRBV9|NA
TGTGCCAGCAGCCCATTCTTCAGTCCAGATACGCAGTATTTT
CASSPFFSPDTQYF
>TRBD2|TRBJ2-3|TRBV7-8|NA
TGTGCCAGCAGACTAGCGGGGGAGGATACGCAGTATTTT
CASRLAGEDTQYF
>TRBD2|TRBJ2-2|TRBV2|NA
TGTGCCAGCAGTACTAGCGGCGGGGAGCTGTTTTTT
CASSTSGGELFF
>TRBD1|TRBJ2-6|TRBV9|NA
TGTGCCAGCACAAATTACAGGGGCTCCTATGCTGGGGCCAACGTCCTGACTTTC
CASTNYRGSYAGANVLTF
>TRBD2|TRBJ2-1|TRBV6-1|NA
TGTGCCAGCAGTGAAGTCGGCGGGGGATACAATGAGCAGTTCTTC
CASSEVGGGYNEQFF
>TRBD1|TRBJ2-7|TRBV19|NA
TGTGCCAGTAGTATGCAGGGGGCGGGTGAGCAGTACTTC
CASSMQGAGEQYF
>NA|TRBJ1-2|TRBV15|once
TGTGCCACTACCTCGACAGTAAACTATGGCTACACCTTC
CATTSTVNYGYTF
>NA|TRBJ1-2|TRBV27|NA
TGTGCCAGCAGTTTGGCAGGGTCCGACTATGGCTACACCTTC
CASSLAGSDYGYTF
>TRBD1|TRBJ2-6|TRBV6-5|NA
TGTGCCAGCAGTCGGACCGGGACAGGGTCCTTCGTCCTGACTTTC
CASSRTGTGSFVLTF
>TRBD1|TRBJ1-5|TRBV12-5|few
TGTGCTAGTGCCCTGGGACAGGGCAATCAGCCCCAGCATTTT
CASALGQGNQPQHF
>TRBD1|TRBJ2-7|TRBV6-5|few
TGTGCCAGCAGGGGACAGGGGGCTGACGAGCAGTACTTC
CASRGQGADEQYF
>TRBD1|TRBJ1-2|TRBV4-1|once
TGCGCCAGCAGCCATCCTGTGCCGGGACAGGGGGCCTATGGCTACACCTTC
CASSHPVPGQGAYGYTF